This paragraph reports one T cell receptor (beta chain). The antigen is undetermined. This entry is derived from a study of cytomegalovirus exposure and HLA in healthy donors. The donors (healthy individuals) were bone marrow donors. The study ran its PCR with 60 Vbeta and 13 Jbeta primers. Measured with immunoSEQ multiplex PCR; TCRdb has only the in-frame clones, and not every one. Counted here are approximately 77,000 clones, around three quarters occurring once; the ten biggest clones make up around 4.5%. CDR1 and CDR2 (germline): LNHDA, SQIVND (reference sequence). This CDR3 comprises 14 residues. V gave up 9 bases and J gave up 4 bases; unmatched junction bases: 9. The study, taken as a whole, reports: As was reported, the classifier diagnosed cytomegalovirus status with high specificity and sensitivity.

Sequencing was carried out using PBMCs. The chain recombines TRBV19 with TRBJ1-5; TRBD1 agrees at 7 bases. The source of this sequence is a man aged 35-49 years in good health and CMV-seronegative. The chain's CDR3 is CASVDRVGNQPQHF. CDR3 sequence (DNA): TGTGCCAGCGTCGACAGGGTAGGAAATCAGCCCCAGCATTTT.